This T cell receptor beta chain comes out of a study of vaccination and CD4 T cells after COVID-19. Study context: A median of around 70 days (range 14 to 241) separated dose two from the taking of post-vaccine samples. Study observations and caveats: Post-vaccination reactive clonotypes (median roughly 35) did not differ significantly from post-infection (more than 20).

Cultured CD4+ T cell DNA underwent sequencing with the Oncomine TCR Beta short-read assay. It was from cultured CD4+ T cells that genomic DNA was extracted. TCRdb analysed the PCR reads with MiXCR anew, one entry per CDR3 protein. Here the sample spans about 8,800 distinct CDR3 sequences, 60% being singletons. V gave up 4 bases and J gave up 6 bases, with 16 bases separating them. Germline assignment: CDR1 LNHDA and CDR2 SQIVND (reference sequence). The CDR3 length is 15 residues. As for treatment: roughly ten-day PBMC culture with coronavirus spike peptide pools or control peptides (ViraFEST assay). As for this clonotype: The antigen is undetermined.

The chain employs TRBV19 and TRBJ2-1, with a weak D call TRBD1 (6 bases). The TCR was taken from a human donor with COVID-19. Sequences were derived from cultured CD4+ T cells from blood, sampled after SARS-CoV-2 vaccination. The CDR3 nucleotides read TGTGCCAGTAGTACCCGGGACACTCCTGGCAATGAGCAGTTCTTC. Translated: CASSTRDTPGNEQFF.